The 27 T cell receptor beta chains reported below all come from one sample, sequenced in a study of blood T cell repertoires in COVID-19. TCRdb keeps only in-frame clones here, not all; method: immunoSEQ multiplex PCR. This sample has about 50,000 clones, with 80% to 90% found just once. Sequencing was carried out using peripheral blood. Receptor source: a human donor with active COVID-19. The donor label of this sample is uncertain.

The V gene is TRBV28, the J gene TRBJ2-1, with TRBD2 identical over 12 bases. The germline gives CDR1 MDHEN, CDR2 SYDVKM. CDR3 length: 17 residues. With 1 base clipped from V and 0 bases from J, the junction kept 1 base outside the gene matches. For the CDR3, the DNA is TGTGCCAGCAGTTTATCGACTAGCGGGAGCTCCTACAATGAGCAGTTCTTC. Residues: CASSLSTSGSSYNEQFF.

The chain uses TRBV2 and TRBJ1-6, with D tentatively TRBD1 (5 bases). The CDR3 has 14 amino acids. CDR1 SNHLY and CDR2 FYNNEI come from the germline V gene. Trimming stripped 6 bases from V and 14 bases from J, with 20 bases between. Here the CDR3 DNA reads TGTGCCAGCAGGACCGATAAAAACCGGGGGGCCCTCCACTTT. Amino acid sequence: CASRTDKNRGALHF.

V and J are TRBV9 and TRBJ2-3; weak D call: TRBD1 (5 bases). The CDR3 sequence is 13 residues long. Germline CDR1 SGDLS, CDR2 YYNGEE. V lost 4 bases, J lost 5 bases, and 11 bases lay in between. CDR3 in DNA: TGTGCCAGCAGCCCAGGGATAGGAGATACGCAGTATTTT. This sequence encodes CASSPGIGDTQYF.

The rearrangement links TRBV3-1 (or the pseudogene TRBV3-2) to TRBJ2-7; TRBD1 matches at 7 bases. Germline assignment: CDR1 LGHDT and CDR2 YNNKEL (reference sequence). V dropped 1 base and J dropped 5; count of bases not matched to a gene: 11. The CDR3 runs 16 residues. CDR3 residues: CASSQVMAGGIHEQYF. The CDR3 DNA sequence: TGTGCCAGCAGCCAAGTGATGGCAGGGGGAATCCACGAGCAGTACTTC.

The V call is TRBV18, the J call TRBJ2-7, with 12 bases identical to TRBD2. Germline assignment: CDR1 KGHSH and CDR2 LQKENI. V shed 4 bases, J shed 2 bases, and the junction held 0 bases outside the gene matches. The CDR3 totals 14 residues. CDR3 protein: CASSRTSGTYEQYF. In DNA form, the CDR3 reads TGTGCCAGCTCACGGACTAGCGGGACCTACGAGCAGTACTTC. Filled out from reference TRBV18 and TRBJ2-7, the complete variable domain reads NAGVMQNPRHLVRRRGQEARLRCSPMKGHSHVYWYRQLPEEGLKFMVYLQKENIIDESGMPKERFSAEFPKEGPSILRIQQVVRGDSAAYFCASSRTSGTYEQYFGPGTRLTVT.

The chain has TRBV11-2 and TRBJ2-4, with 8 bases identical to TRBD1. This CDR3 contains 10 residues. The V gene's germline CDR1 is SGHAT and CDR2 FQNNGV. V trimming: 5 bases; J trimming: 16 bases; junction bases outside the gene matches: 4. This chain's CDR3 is CASSEDRVYF. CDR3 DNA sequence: TGTGCCAGCAGCGAGGACAGGGTTTACTTC.

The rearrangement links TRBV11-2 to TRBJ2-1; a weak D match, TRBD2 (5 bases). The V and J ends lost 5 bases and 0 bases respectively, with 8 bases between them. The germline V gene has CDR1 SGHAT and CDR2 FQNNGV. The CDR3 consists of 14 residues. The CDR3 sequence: CASSKRSSYNEQFF. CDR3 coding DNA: TGTGCCAGCAGCAAGCGGAGCTCCTACAATGAGCAGTTCTTC.

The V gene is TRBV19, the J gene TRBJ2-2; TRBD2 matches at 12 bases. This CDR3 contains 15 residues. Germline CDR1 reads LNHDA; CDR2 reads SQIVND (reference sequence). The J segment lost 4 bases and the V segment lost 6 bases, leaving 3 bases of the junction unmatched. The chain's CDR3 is CASRLAGGSTGELFF. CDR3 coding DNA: TGTGCCAGTAGACTAGCGGGAGGATCCACCGGGGAGCTGTTTTTT.

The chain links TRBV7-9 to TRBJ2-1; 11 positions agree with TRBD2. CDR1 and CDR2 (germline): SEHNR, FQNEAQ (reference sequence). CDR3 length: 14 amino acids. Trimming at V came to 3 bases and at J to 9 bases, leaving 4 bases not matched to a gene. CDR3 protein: CASSLTSGTGEQFF. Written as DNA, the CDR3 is TGTGCCAGCAGCTTGACTAGCGGGACGGGTGAGCAGTTCTTC. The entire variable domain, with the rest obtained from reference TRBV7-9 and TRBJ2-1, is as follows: DTGVSQNPRHKITKRGQNVTFRCDPISEHNRLYWYRQTLGQGPEFLTYFQNEAQLEKSRLLSDRFSAERPKGSFSTLEIQRTEQGDSAMYLCASSLTSGTGEQFFGPGTRLTVL.

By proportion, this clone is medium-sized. The CDR3 coding sequence is TGTGCCAGCAGCCCAGGACAGTCGAGACGGGGCTACACCTTC. Its protein is CASSPGQSRRGYTF. The rearrangement links TRBV5-6 to TRBJ1-2, with D possibly TRBD1 on 6 matching bases. Germline V lookup: CDR1 SGHDT, CDR2 YYEEEE. The CDR3 covers 14 residues. V lost 4 bases, J lost 8 bases, and 18 bases lay in between.

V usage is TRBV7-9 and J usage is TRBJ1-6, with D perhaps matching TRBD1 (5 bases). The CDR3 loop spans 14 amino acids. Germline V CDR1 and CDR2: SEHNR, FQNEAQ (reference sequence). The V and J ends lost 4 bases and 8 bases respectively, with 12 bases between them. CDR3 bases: TGTGCCAGCAGCTCAACACGGGGGGATTCACCCCTCCACTTT. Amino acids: CASSSTRGDSPLHF. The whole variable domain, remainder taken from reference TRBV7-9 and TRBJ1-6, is DTGVSQNPRHKITKRGQNVTFRCDPISEHNRLYWYRQTLGQGPEFLTYFQNEAQLEKSRLLSDRFSAERPKGSFSTLEIQRTEQGDSAMYLCASSSTRGDSPLHFGNGTRLTVT.

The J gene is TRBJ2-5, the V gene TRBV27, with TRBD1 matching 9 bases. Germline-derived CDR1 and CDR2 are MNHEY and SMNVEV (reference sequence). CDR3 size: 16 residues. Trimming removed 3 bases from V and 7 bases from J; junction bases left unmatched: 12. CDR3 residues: CASSFRDRGGPGTQYF. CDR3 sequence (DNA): TGTGCCAGCAGTTTTCGCGACAGGGGGGGGCCGGGGACCCAGTACTTC.

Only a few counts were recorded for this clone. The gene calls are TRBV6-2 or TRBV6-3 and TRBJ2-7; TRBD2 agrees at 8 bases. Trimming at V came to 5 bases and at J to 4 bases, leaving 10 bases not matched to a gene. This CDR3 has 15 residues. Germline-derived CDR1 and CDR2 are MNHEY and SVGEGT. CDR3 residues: CASSGSGSRRYEQYF. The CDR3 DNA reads TGTGCCAGCAGTGGAAGCGGGAGCCGACGATACGAGCAGTACTTC.

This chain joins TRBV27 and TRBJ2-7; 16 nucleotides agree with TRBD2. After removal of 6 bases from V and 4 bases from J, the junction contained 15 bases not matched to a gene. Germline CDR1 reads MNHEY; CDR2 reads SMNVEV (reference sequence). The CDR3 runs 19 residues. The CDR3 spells CASSTRGTSGRAIAYEQYF. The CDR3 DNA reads TGTGCCAGCAGCACCCGAGGGACTAGCGGGAGGGCAATAGCGTACGAGCAGTACTTC.

The chain's CDR3 is CASSYPTSLRRRGEKLFF. The DNA of the CDR3 is TGTGCCAGCAGTTACCCCACAAGCCTTCGGAGGAGGGGAGAAAAACTGTTTTTT. The chain is built from TRBV6-2 or TRBV6-3 and TRBJ1-4; D possibly corresponds to TRBD1 (5 bases). V shed 2 bases and J shed 8 bases, with 24 bases lying between them. This CDR3 contains 18 residues. Per the germline V gene, CDR1 is MNHEY and CDR2 is SVGEGT.

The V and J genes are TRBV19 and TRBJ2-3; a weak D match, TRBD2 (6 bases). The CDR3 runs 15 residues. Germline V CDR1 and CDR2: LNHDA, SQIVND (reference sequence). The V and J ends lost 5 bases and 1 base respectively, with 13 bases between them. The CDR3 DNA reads TGTGCCAGTAGTGTGGGGACTGCCCGCACAGATACGCAGTATTTT. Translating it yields CASSVGTARTDTQYF. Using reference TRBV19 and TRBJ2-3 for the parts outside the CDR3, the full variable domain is DGGITQSPKYLFRKEGQNVTLSCEQNLNHDAMYWYRQDPGQGLRLIYYSQIVNDFQKGDIAEGYSVSREKKESFPLTVTSAQKNPTAFYLCASSVGTARTDTQYFGPGTRLTVL.

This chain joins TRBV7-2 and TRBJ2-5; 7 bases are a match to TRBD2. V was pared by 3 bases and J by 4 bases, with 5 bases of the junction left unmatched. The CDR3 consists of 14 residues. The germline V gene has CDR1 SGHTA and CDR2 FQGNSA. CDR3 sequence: CASSFSSGIETQYF. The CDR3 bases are TGTGCCAGCAGCTTTTCCAGCGGGATAGAGACCCAGTACTTC.

CDR3 sequence: CASSSEGAGNTEAFF. The CDR3, as DNA: TGTGCCAGCAGTTCCGAGGGGGCGGGGAACACTGAAGCTTTCTTT. This chain joins TRBV6-5 and TRBJ1-1; 7 positions match TRBD1. The V gene end was trimmed by 4 bases and the J gene end by 1 base; junction bases not matched to a gene: 6. The V gene's germline CDR1 is MNHEY and CDR2 SVGAGI. This CDR3 region has 15 residues.

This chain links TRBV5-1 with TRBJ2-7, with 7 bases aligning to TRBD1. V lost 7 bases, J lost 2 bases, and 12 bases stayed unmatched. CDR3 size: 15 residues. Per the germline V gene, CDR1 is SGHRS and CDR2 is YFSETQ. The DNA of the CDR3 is TGCGCCAGCGGAAACGAACAGGGGTTCACCTACGAGCAGTACTTC. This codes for CASGNEQGFTYEQYF.

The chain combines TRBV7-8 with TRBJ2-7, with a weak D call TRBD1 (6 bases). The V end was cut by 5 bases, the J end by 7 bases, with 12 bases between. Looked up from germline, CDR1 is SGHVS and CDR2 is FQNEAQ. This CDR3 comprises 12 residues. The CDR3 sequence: CASSANRAEQYF. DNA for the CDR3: TGTGCCAGCAGCGCAAACAGGGCGGAGCAGTACTTC.

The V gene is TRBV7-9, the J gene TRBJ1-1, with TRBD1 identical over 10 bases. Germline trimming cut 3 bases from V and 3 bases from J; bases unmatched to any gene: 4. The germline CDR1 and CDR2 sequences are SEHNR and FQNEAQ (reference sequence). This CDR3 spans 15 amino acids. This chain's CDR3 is CASSFETGGHTEAFF. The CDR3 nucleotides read TGTGCCAGCAGCTTTGAGACAGGGGGCCACACTGAAGCTTTCTTT.

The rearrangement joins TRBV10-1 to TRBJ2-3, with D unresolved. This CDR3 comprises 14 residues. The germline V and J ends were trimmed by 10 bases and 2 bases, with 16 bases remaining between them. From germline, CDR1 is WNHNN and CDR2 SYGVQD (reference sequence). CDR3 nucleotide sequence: TGCGCCACCATTCCCGGAGTAAACACAGATACGCAGTATTTT. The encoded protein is CATIPGVNTDTQYF.

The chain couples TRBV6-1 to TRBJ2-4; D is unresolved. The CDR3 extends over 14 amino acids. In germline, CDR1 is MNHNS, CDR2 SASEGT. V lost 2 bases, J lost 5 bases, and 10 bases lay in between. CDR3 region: CASSESQSQNIQYF. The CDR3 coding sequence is TGTGCCAGCAGTGAATCACAGTCCCAAAACATTCAGTACTTC.

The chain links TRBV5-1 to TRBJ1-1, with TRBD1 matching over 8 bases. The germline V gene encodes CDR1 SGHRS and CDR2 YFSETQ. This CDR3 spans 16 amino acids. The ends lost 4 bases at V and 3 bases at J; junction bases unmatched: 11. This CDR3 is CASSPGQGNRDTEAFF. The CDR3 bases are TGCGCCAGCAGCCCAGGACAGGGAAATAGAGACACTGAAGCTTTCTTT.

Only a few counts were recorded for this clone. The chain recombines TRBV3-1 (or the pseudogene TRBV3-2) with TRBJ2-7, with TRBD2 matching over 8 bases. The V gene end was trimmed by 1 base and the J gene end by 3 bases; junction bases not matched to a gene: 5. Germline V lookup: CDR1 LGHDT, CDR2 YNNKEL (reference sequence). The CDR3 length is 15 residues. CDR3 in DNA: TGTGCCAGCAGCCAAGTAGCTAGCGGGTTCTACGAGCAGTACTTC. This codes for CASSQVASGFYEQYF.

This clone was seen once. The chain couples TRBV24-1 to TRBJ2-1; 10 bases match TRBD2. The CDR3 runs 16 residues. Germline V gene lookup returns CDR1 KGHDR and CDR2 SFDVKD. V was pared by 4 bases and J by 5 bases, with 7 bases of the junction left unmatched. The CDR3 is CATSDSLAGEHNEQFF. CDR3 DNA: TGTGCCACCAGTGACTCCCTAGCGGGAGAGCACAATGAGCAGTTCTTC.

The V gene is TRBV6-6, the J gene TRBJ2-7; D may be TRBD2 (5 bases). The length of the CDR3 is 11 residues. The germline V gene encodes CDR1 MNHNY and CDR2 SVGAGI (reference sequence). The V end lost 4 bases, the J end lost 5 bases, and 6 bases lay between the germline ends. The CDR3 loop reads CASSFGDEQYF. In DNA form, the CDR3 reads TGTGCCAGCAGTTTCGGGGACGAGCAGTACTTC.